Described below is a single T cell receptor (beta chain) sequence and its context. It has no known antigen specificity. Base quality data are lacking; no much larger clone is found one base away. Using the deep immunoSEQ assay, multiplex PCR amplified TCR CDR3 regions from genomic DNA. For each cell subset, the extracted genomic DNA was distributed evenly across all wells of several immunoSEQ 96-well plates, and each plate served as one replicate. Each replicate PCR for unsorted PBMC received roughly 0.3 ug genomic DNA, equal to 30,000 or so T cell genomes. Ten immunoSEQ deep assay plates were used to sequence unsorted PBMC genomic DNA. Purified libraries were measured with a Qubit 3.0 fluorometer, size-checked on a Bioanalyzer 2100, and measured again with the KAPA Library Quantification kit. Every immunoSEQ 96-well plate was sequenced on a dedicated single-read 150-cycle Illumina NextSeq 550 flow cell. The published analysis was carried out like this. Because the immunoSEQ output included only junctional sequences and no quality scores, the filtering could not be the same as the filtering used for full-length reads. Sequences were annotated with PyIR, a Python wrapper for IgBLAST v1.9, and V/J genes and CDR3 were assigned using IMGT germline references. Reads were removed for weak V/J assignments (E-value above 1e-6), missing CDR3, stop codons, out-of-frame junctions, or ambiguous translated residues. A V3J clonotype was defined by an identical inferred V gene, J gene, and CDR3 amino acid sequence. Percentage overlap between repertoires was calculated by dividing the number of shared unique clonotypes by the size of the smaller repertoire. Richness of each repertoire was evaluated using RTK rarefaction, the Chao1 estimator, and Recon v2.1 estimates of unobserved clonotypes. TCRdb obtained this table from immuneACCESS and retained in-frame rearrangements with V and J assigned. These tables miss some clones; where compared with another copy, unresolved V genes account for less than half of the shortfall, and the remainder is unexplained. Clone size and the V and J calls come from that table; the DNA yielded D and trimming. The sample table records about 560,000 clones; around 77% of these occur just once. Approximately 12% of the sample is held by the ten biggest clonotypes.

The donors were healthy, HIV-negative adults with no recently reported acute infections or vaccinations. Only Caucasian adults living in Nashville, Tennessee, USA were represented among the donors. For unsorted samples, roughly 86 million PBMCs were counted and genomic DNA was extracted with the QIAamp DNA Blood Mini kit. Blood was collected by leukapheresis, and PBMCs were isolated by Ficoll-Histopaque density gradient centrifugation and then cryopreserved in liquid nitrogen vapor phase. This entry belongs to a study of shared clonotypes between healthy human individuals (dated by TCRdb to the early 2020s). Study-level background: The cohort included a few men and a couple of women between 18 and 49 years of age. To estimate repertoire size and how much clonotypes are shared between individuals, the study performed deep sequencing of blood TCR repertoires from a few healthy adults. Different laboratories and diverse techniques were used to prepare libraries and sequence TCR repertoires, to increase sequencing depth and limit assay-specific biases. Each donor's leukapheresis produced roughly between roughly 0.85 and 10 billion PBMCs.

Overall study outcomes, separate from this receptor: Sampling was limited to blood, and TCR repertoires in tissue likely differ from TCR repertoires in blood. Pairwise subsampling led to the expectation that sequencing depth would affect the degree of clonotype sharing among donors. Because the study included only a small number of donors, the genetic and exposure-history diversity represented was limited.

Between the V and J ends, shortened by 4 bases and 9 bases respectively, the junction contains 5 bases. CDR1 and CDR2, per the germline V gene, are SGHRS and YFSETQ. Its CDR3 holds 11 amino acids, cysteine through phenylalanine. Only the CDR3 DNA is retained, 33 bases long and in frame from the first base. Sequenced: PBMCs. The source of this sequence is a woman in her thirties or forties in good health. Some clones in this sample may be carry-over from other donors' samples. Recombination linked TRBV5-1 to TRBJ2-6; the D gene identity is not certain. The CDR3 region: CASSLHNVLTF. The sequenced DNA: TGCGCCAGCAGCCTTCACAACGTCCTGACTTTC.